The 11 T cell receptor beta chains listed next were all sequenced from one sample in a study of human T cells and chemical hapten exposure. The time point is: pre-sensitization, week 0. Stated treatment: therapeutic diphenylcyclopropenone sensitization with weekly scalp DPC. From the RACE reads, TCRdb called clonotypes with MiXCR, one entry per CDR3 protein. This sample has about 290,000 distinct CDR3 sequences, with roughly 8% found just once. The sequences come from whole blood, collected in connection with sensitization to the hapten diphenylcyclopropenone (DPC). The receptor source for this set is a man between 18 and 29 years old with alopecia areata. Some clones in this sample may be carry-over from other donors' samples.

V usage is TRBV10-3 and J usage is TRBJ2-2; 9 positions match TRBD2. The CDR3 contains 15 residues. Germline CDR1 is ENHRY and CDR2 is SYGVKD. V was clipped by 4 bases and J by 7 bases; unmatched bases: 7. The CDR3 loop reads CAISGGLAFGGELFF. The CDR3, as DNA: TGTGCCATCAGTGGGGGACTAGCATTTGGCGGGGAGCTGTTTTTT.

The chain joins TRBV6-5 to TRBJ2-2, with TRBD1 identical over 8 bases. V shed 2 bases, J shed 4 bases, and the junction held 0 bases outside the gene matches. Germline-derived CDR1 and CDR2 are MNHEY and SVGAGI. The CDR3 runs to 14 residues. CDR3 nucleotide sequence: TGTGCCAGCAGTTACACAGGGGGCACCGGGGAGCTGTTTTTT. Translation: CASSYTGGTGELFF.

In its sample, this clonotype was seen a few times. This chain uses TRBV6-5 with TRBJ1-3; D is ambiguous. V was shortened by 0 bases and J by 4 bases, with 22 bases between the two germline ends. The CDR3 extends over 19 amino acids. Germline V CDR1 and CDR2: MNHEY, SVGAGI. CDR3 nucleotide sequence: TGTGCCAGCAGTTACTCGTCCCCGGCCGGGCGCTCGGGAGGAAACACCATATATTTT. This translates into CASSYSSPAGRSGGNTIYF.

This clonotype was detected only a few times. V and J are TRBV12-3 or TRBV12-4 and TRBJ1-1; perhaps TRBD1 as D (5 bases). Trimming left V 3 bases short and J 1 base short, with 9 bases between. The CDR3 consists of 14 residues. Written as DNA, the CDR3 is TGTGCCAGCAGTTTGGGGGTAGAGAACACTGAAGCTTTCTTT. The encoded protein is CASSLGVENTEAFF.

In its sample, this clonotype was seen a few times. The rearrangement joins TRBV5-1 to TRBJ2-3, with D perhaps TRBD1 (6 bases). CDR1 and CDR2 (germline): SGHRS, YFSETQ. The CDR3 is made up of 13 amino acids. V lost 7 bases to trimming and J lost 2 bases, with 11 bases between them. The DNA of the CDR3 is TGCGCCAGCGGGACACTTCCCACAGATACGCAGTATTTT. Translating gives CASGTLPTDTQYF.

The V gene is TRBV9, the J gene TRBJ2-1, with D perhaps given as TRBD1 or TRBD2 (6 bases each). In germline, CDR1 is SGDLS, CDR2 YYNGEE. Trimming took off 4 bases at V and 8 bases at J, with 19 bases between the two ends. CDR3 length: 15 amino acids. The CDR3 region has the DNA TGTGCCAGCAGCTACGCTAGGGGGGCCGTGGATGAGCAGTTCTTC. Its translation is CASSYARGAVDEQFF.

The chain links TRBV7-9 to TRBJ2-7; 10 bases are shared with TRBD2. V dropped 8 bases and J dropped 2; count of bases not matched to a gene: 6. CDR1 and CDR2 from the germline V gene are SEHNR and FQNEAQ (reference sequence). The CDR3 length is 14 residues. The CDR3 here is CASERTSGTYEQYV. The CDR3 DNA follows: TGTGCCAGCGAGCGGACTAGCGGAACCTACGAGCAGTACGTC.

There are many counts of this clonotype. The CDR3: CASSKEETQYF. The CDR3 region has the DNA TGTGCCAGCAGCAAAGAAGAGACCCAGTACTTC. This chain links TRBV7-9 with TRBJ2-5; D unresolved. The V gene lost 5 bases and the J gene lost 3 bases, with 4 bases spanning the gap. Germline V gives CDR1 SEHNR, CDR2 FQNEAQ (reference sequence). The CDR3 is 11 amino acids.

The chain has TRBV7-7 and TRBJ2-7, with 7 nucleotides matching TRBD1. Trimming cost V 1 base and J 0 bases; bases outside gene matches: 3. CDR1 and CDR2 (germline): SSHAT, FNYEAQ (reference sequence). The CDR3 covers 15 residues. The CDR3 region is CASSLGPGGSYEQYF. The CDR3 DNA reads as TGTGCCAGCAGCTTAGGTCCAGGGGGCTCCTACGAGCAGTACTTC.

This clonotype has at least ten counts. The DNA of the CDR3 is TGTGCCAGCAGTTACAATACGGGACTTCAGTTCTTC. This encodes CASSYNTGLQFF. V usage is TRBV6-2 or TRBV6-3 and J usage is TRBJ2-1; D might be TRBD2 (6 bases). The CDR3 loop spans 12 amino acids. Trimming left V 2 bases short and J 13 bases short, with 12 bases between. Germline loops: CDR1 MNHEY, CDR2 SVGEGT.

The rearrangement joins TRBV25-1 to TRBJ2-1, with D unclear. The CDR3 contains 11 residues. Germline V gene sequence: CDR1 MGHDK, CDR2 SYGVNS. V lost 2 bases and J lost 9, with 5 bases in between. In DNA form, the CDR3 reads TGTGCCAGCAGTGAAACATCTGAGCAGTTCTTC. This translates into CASSETSEQFF.